The entry below gives a single TCR beta chain sequence along with its context. Germline V CDR1 and CDR2: LGHNA, YNFKEQ. V lost 2 bases to trimming and J lost 6 bases; unmatched junction nucleotides: 9. This CDR3 is 18 amino acids long. The record originates from a study of blood T cell repertoires in COVID-19. Method: immunoSEQ multiplex PCR; TCRdb's copy keeps in-frame clones and lacks some. This table has about 76,000 clones, approximately 80% appearing once. The chain combines TRBV4-2 with TRBJ2-1; the match to TRBD2 covers 14 bases. The receptor was isolated from a woman aged 55 to 70 with acute or convalescent COVID-19. The sample comprised peripheral blood. This CDR3 is CASSQPGLAGGLPNEQFF. The DNA of the CDR3 is TGTGCCAGCAGCCAACCCGGACTAGCGGGGGGTCTTCCCAATGAGCAGTTCTTC.